This is a list of T cell receptor beta chains from one sample in a study of T cell changes during pregnancy in multiple sclerosis. Clones were read by immunoSEQ multiplex PCR, and TCRdb kept only the in-frame ones, dropping some. The table records some 41,000 clones, about 89% of them present only once. The starting material was CD4+ T cells from peripheral blood mononuclear cells, obtained after pregnancy. The source of these receptors is a female donor with multiple sclerosis, enrolled in a pregnancy study. CDR3s include the opening cysteine and the closing phenylalanine or tryptophan. A D gene is named only where the DNA matches it firmly. Not all rows give a size; the values are once, few, many and, for expanded clones, a class.

d_gene: -
v_gene: TRBV18
j_gene: TRBJ2-1
abundance: -
CDR3aa: CASSPLADNEQFF
CDR3nt: TGTGCCAGCTCACCACTAGCGGACAATGAGCAGTTCTTC

d_gene: TRBD1
v_gene: TRBV7-6
j_gene: TRBJ1-4
abundance: -
CDR3aa: CASSFTPGQLNEKLFF
CDR3nt: TGTGCCAGCAGCTTTACTCCGGGACAGCTTAATGAAAAACTGTTTTTT

d_gene: TRBD1
v_gene: TRBV6-5
j_gene: TRBJ2-7
abundance: once
CDR3aa: CASGLGGTGVYEQYF
CDR3nt: TGTGCCAGCGGCCTAGGTGGGACAGGAGTCTACGAGCAGTACTTC

d_gene: -
v_gene: TRBV23-1
j_gene: TRBJ2-7
abundance: -
CDR3aa: CASSHGRAIPYEQYF
CDR3nt: TGCGCCAGCAGTCATGGCAGGGCTATTCCCTACGAGCAGTACTTC

d_gene: TRBD1
v_gene: TRBV5-1
j_gene: TRBJ2-7
abundance: -
CDR3aa: CASSSLRQGRHEQYF
CDR3nt: TGCGCCAGCAGCTCCCTTCGACAGGGTCGGCACGAGCAGTACTTC

d_gene: -
v_gene: TRBV12-2
j_gene: TRBJ1-6
abundance: -
CDR3aa: CASRFRTGRDSPLHF
CDR3nt: TGTGCAAGTCGCTTCCGGACAGGGAGGGATTCACCCCTCCACTTT

d_gene: TRBD2
v_gene: TRBV5-4
j_gene: TRBJ2-3
abundance: -
CDR3aa: CASSLGTSGSGTDTQYF
CDR3nt: TGTGCCAGCAGCTTGGGGACTAGCGGGAGCGGCACAGATACGCAGTATTTT

d_gene: TRBD2
v_gene: TRBV10-1
j_gene: TRBJ2-1
abundance: -
CDR3aa: CASSEVAGGLNEQFF
CDR3nt: TGCGCCAGCAGTGAGGTAGCGGGAGGACTGAATGAGCAGTTCTTC

d_gene: TRBD2
v_gene: TRBV5-4
j_gene: TRBJ2-3
abundance: -
CDR3aa: CASSKELAEYTDTQYF
CDR3nt: TGTGCCAGCAGCAAGGAACTAGCGGAGTACACAGATACGCAGTATTTT

d_gene: TRBD2
v_gene: TRBV6-1
j_gene: TRBJ2-5
abundance: once
CDR3aa: CASRGLAQETQYF
CDR3nt: TGTGCCAGCAGGGGACTAGCCCAAGAGACCCAGTACTTC

d_gene: TRBD1
v_gene: TRBV6-4
j_gene: TRBJ2-3
abundance: many
CDR3aa: CASSDQGGAADTQYF
CDR3nt: TGTGCCAGCAGTGACCAAGGGGGCGCGGCAGATACGCAGTATTTT

d_gene: -
v_gene: TRBV7-9
j_gene: TRBJ2-7
abundance: -
CDR3aa: CASSLGGPRGNYEQYF
CDR3nt: TGTGCCAGCAGCTTAGGGGGGCCTAGAGGGAACTACGAGCAGTACTTC

d_gene: TRBD1
v_gene: TRBV6-5
j_gene: TRBJ2-7
abundance: -
CDR3aa: CASSYKDRGFYEQYF
CDR3nt: TGTGCCAGCAGTTACAAGGACAGGGGATTCTACGAGCAGTACTTC

d_gene: -
v_gene: TRBV28
j_gene: TRBJ2-5
abundance: -
CDR3aa: CASSPGTPGETQYF
CDR3nt: TGTGCCAGCAGTCCCGGAACCCCGGGGGAGACCCAGTACTTC

d_gene: TRBD2
v_gene: TRBV7-7
j_gene: TRBJ2-1
abundance: -
CDR3aa: CASSLGAGEGEQFF
CDR3nt: TGTGCTAGCAGCTTAGGAGCGGGAGAGGGTGAGCAGTTCTTC

d_gene: TRBD2
v_gene: TRBV2
j_gene: TRBJ2-3
abundance: -
CDR3aa: CASSEGGGGWDTQYF
CDR3nt: TGTGCCAGCAGTGAAGGGGGGGGTGGTTGGGATACGCAGTATTTT

d_gene: TRBD1
v_gene: TRBV5-1
j_gene: TRBJ1-1
abundance: -
CDR3aa: CASSLWGQGNTEAFF
CDR3nt: TGCGCCAGCAGCTTGTGGGGACAGGGGAACACTGAAGCTTTCTTT

d_gene: -
v_gene: TRBV12-5
j_gene: TRBJ2-7
abundance: once
CDR3aa: CASGNPFRDGAYEQYF
CDR3nt: TGTGCTAGTGGAAACCCGTTCCGAGACGGAGCCTACGAGCAGTACTTC

d_gene: TRBD1
v_gene: TRBV11-2
j_gene: TRBJ1-5
abundance: -
CDR3aa: CASSPPDRGQGQPQHF
CDR3nt: TGTGCCAGCAGCCCCCCTGACAGGGGGCAGGGTCAGCCCCAGCATTTT

d_gene: TRBD2
v_gene: TRBV10-3
j_gene: TRBJ2-2
abundance: few
CDR3aa: CAISDHLAGATGELFF
CDR3nt: TGTGCCATCAGTGACCACCTAGCGGGAGCCACCGGGGAGCTGTTTTTT

d_gene: TRBD2
v_gene: TRBV6-5
j_gene: TRBJ2-7
abundance: -
CDR3aa: CASRDSGRPEREQYF
CDR3nt: TGTGCCAGCAGAGATAGCGGGAGACCGGAAAGGGAGCAGTACTTC

d_gene: -
v_gene: TRBV18
j_gene: TRBJ2-7
abundance: -
CDR3aa: CASSPPAGTYEQYF
CDR3nt: TGTGCCAGCTCACCACCGGCAGGGACCTACGAGCAGTACTTC

d_gene: -
v_gene: TRBV30
j_gene: TRBJ1-2
abundance: -
CDR3aa: CAWRAANYGYTF
CDR3nt: TGTGCCTGGAGGGCTGCTAACTATGGCTACACCTTC

d_gene: -
v_gene: TRBV5-5
j_gene: TRBJ2-1
abundance: -
CDR3aa: CASSPRGYHNEQFF
CDR3nt: TGTGCCAGCAGTCCTCGGGGGTACCACAATGAGCAGTTCTTC

d_gene: TRBD1
v_gene: TRBV6-5
j_gene: TRBJ2-1
abundance: -
CDR3aa: CASSYRTGDNEQFF
CDR3nt: TGTGCCAGCAGTTACAGGACAGGAGACAATGAGCAGTTCTTC

d_gene: TRBD2
v_gene: TRBV7-9
j_gene: TRBJ2-7
abundance: -
CDR3aa: CASRPLAEVPYEQYF
CDR3nt: TGTGCCAGCAGGCCACTAGCGGAAGTACCCTACGAGCAGTACTTC

d_gene: TRBD2
v_gene: TRBV5-1
j_gene: TRBJ2-1
abundance: -
CDR3aa: CASSLVAGLFYEQFF
CDR3nt: TGCGCCAGCAGCTTGGTAGCGGGACTATTTTATGAGCAGTTCTTC

d_gene: TRBD1
v_gene: TRBV5-1
j_gene: TRBJ2-7
abundance: few
CDR3aa: CASSTGTGGNEQYF
CDR3nt: TGCGCCAGCAGCACCGGGACAGGGGGTAACGAGCAGTACTTC

d_gene: -
v_gene: TRBV30
j_gene: TRBJ1-5
abundance: -
CDR3aa: CAWNRDSNQPQHF
CDR3nt: TGTGCCTGGAACAGGGATAGCAATCAGCCCCAGCATTTT

d_gene: TRBD1
v_gene: TRBV5-6
j_gene: TRBJ2-5
abundance: -
CDR3aa: CASSDRGKETQYF
CDR3nt: TGTGCCAGCAGCGACAGGGGGAAAGAGACCCAGTACTTC

d_gene: -
v_gene: TRBV4-1
j_gene: TRBJ1-5
abundance: -
CDR3aa: CASSQTGGLSNQPQHF
CDR3nt: TGCGCCAGCAGCCAAACCGGCGGATTAAGCAATCAGCCCCAGCATTTT

d_gene: TRBD1
v_gene: TRBV2
j_gene: TRBJ1-5
abundance: -
CDR3aa: CASSRGQEFNQPQHF
CDR3nt: TGTGCCAGCAGCAGGGGACAGGAGTTCAATCAGCCCCAGCATTTT

d_gene: -
v_gene: TRBV5-5
j_gene: TRBJ1-1
abundance: -
CDR3aa: CASSLLPRVENTEAFF
CDR3nt: TGTGCCAGCAGCTTACTCCCGAGAGTAGAGAACACTGAAGCTTTCTTT

d_gene: TRBD2
v_gene: TRBV19
j_gene: TRBJ2-2
abundance: -
CDR3aa: CASSEGTRWTGELFF
CDR3nt: TGTGCCAGTAGCGAAGGGACTAGATGGACCGGGGAGCTGTTTTTT

d_gene: TRBD1
v_gene: TRBV5-1
j_gene: TRBJ1-2
abundance: -
CDR3aa: CASSLEGQGFSNYGYTF
CDR3nt: TGCGCCAGCAGCTTGGAGGGACAGGGGTTTTCCAACTATGGCTACACCTTC

d_gene: -
v_gene: TRBV28
j_gene: TRBJ1-4
abundance: -
CDR3aa: CASSLWGPNEKLFF
CDR3nt: TGTGCCAGCAGTTTATGGGGGCCTAATGAAAAACTGTTTTTT

d_gene: -
v_gene: TRBV19
j_gene: TRBJ1-4
abundance: -
CDR3aa: CASSISRLSNEKLFF
CDR3nt: TGTGCCAGTAGTATATCTCGTTTGTCTAATGAAAAACTGTTTTTT